This passage covers 16 T cell receptor beta chains from one sample sequenced in a study of blood T cell repertoires in COVID-19. The data were produced by immunoSEQ multiplex PCR, yet TCRdb's version contains in-frame clones alone and is incomplete. The sample lists about 54,000 clones, around 86% seen once, with about 2% in the top ten. The sequencing sample was made of peripheral blood. These receptors came from a woman aged 55-69 years with acute or convalescent COVID-19.

The genes are TRBV7-9 and TRBJ1-3; D is unclear. This CDR3 region has 12 residues. V was cut by 1 base and J by 7 bases, with 5 bases left in between. CDR1 SEHNR and CDR2 FQNEAQ come from the germline V gene (reference sequence). The CDR3 reads CASSLGANTIYF. The DNA of the CDR3 is TGTGCCAGCAGCTTAGGGGCCAACACCATATATTTT.

This chain connects TRBV20-1 to TRBJ2-1, with TRBD2 matching 11 bases. Germline trimming cut 3 bases from V and 10 bases from J; bases unmatched to any gene: 11. The CDR3 runs 15 residues. The V gene's germline CDR1 is DFQATT and CDR2 SNEGSKA (reference sequence). The CDR3 bases are TGCAGTGCTAGTTTTAGCGGGGGGGCGCGAAACGAGCAGTTCTTC. Translating gives CSASFSGGARNEQFF.

This chain links TRBV6-5 with TRBJ1-1, with 8 bases that match TRBD1. Germline lookup yields CDR1 MNHEY and CDR2 SVGAGI. Losses at the gene ends were 4 bases for V and 6 bases for J; bases not matched to a gene: 10. The CDR3 is made up of 15 amino acids. CDR3 sequence (DNA): TGTGCCAGCAGTTCCCCGACAGGGGCCAGCTCTGAAGCTTTCTTT. Translating gives CASSSPTGASSEAFF.

The rearrangement links TRBV28 to TRBJ1-2, with 12 positions matching TRBD1. Germline V CDR1 and CDR2: MDHEN, SYDVKM. V dropped 4 bases and J dropped 4; count of bases not matched to a gene: 7. CDR3 length: 16 amino acids. The CDR3 is CASSSGTGGVIYGYTF. The CDR3 nucleotides read TGTGCCAGCAGTTCCGGGACAGGGGGCGTAATCTATGGCTACACCTTC.

The chain is built from TRBV30 and TRBJ1-6, with D perhaps TRBD1 (5 bases). The CDR3 contains 14 residues. Between the trimmed V and J ends, which lost 4 bases and 6 bases, there was a span of 13 bases. Germline CDR1 and CDR2: GTSNPN and SVGIG (reference sequence). This CDR3 reads CAWTGLGLNSPLHF. CDR3 nucleotide sequence: TGTGCCTGGACGGGCTTGGGGCTTAATTCACCCCTCCACTTT.

The chain carries TRBV19 and TRBJ1-2, with D possibly matching TRBD1 (5 bases). The CDR3 is made up of 14 amino acids. Germline CDR1 and CDR2: LNHDA and SQIVND (reference sequence). Trimming took 3 bases from V and 4 from J, leaving 12 bases between them. This CDR3 is CASSMYGGSYGYTF. The CDR3 DNA is TGTGCCAGTAGTATGTACGGGGGGAGCTATGGCTACACCTTC.

The CDR3 nucleotides read TGTGCCAGCAGTTTACACTGGGACAGCACCTCCTACGAGCAGTACTTC. Its translation is CASSLHWDSTSYEQYF. The chain is built from TRBV28 and TRBJ2-7, with 7 nucleotides matching TRBD1. CDR3 size: 16 residues. V lost 2 bases and J lost 0; bases outside the gene matches: 7. The germline CDR1 and CDR2 sequences are MDHEN and SYDVKM. Looking up the rest from reference TRBV28 and TRBJ2-7 gives the full variable domain: DVKVTQSSRYLVKRTGEKVFLECVQDMDHENMFWYRQDPGLGLRLIYFSYDVKMKEKGDIPEGYSVSREKKERFSLILESASTNQTSMYLCASSLHWDSTSYEQYFGPGTRLTVT.

J is TRBJ1-2 and V is TRBV10-1, with 10 nucleotides matching TRBD1. J lost 5 bases, V lost 1 base, and 4 bases had no gene match. The germline CDR1 and CDR2 sequences are WNHNN and SYGVQD (reference sequence). The CDR3 has 15 amino acids. CDR3 sequence (DNA): TGCGCCAGCAGTGAGTGGGACAGGGGACGGTATGGCTACACCTTC. Translating gives CASSEWDRGRYGYTF.

The CDR3 loop is CASSFGENNEQFF. CDR3 coding DNA: TGTGCCAGCAGTTTCGGGGAAAACAATGAGCAGTTCTTC. The chain is built from TRBV12-3 or TRBV12-4 and TRBJ2-1, with a possible D match to TRBD2 (5 bases). The CDR3 sequence is 13 residues long. Deletions cut 3 bases from V and 5 bases from J, with 8 bases between.

V is TRBV6-1 and J is TRBJ2-5; D possibly corresponds to TRBD2 (5 bases). Germline values: CDR1 MNHNS, CDR2 SASEGT. V dropped 3 bases and J dropped 5 bases, with 13 bases sitting between them. The CDR3 covers 14 residues. In nucleotides, the CDR3 is TGTGCCAGCAGTGATGGAGGATGGGGTGAGACCCAGTACTTC. This translates into CASSDGGWGETQYF.

This clone was seen only a few times. The chain has TRBV19 and TRBJ1-4; perhaps TRBD1 as D (5 bases). Trimming took 6 bases from V and 7 from J, leaving 12 bases between them. CDR1 LNHDA and CDR2 SQIVND come from the germline V gene (reference sequence). This CDR3 region has 13 residues. The CDR3, as DNA: TGTGCCAGTAGCCCGGGACTTAGTGAAAAACTGTTTTTT. It specifies CASSPGLSEKLFF. Full variable domain (outside the CDR3, taken from reference TRBV19 and TRBJ1-4): DGGITQSPKYLFRKEGQNVTLSCEQNLNHDAMYWYRQDPGQGLRLIYYSQIVNDFQKGDIAEGYSVSREKKESFPLTVTSAQKNPTAFYLCASSPGLSEKLFFGSGTQLSVL.

The chain combines TRBV5-1 with TRBJ1-4; 8 positions match TRBD1. Looked up from germline, CDR1 is SGHRS and CDR2 is YFSETQ. This CDR3 contains 17 residues. With V trimmed by 4 bases and J by 0 bases, 8 bases remained unmatched. The CDR3 sequence is CASSRGQGPTTNEKLFF. In DNA, the CDR3 is TGCGCCAGCAGCAGAGGACAGGGTCCTACAACTAATGAAAAACTGTTTTTT. Variable domain in full (rest from reference TRBV5-1 and TRBJ1-4): KAGVTQTPRYLIKTRGQQVTLSCSPISGHRSVSWYQQTPGQGLQFLFEYFSETQRNKGNFPGRFSGRQFSNSRSEMNVSTLELGDSALYLCASSRGQGPTTNEKLFFGSGTQLSVL.

The chain has TRBV6-6 and TRBJ1-5, with TRBD1 as a possible D gene (5 bases). From germline, CDR1 is MNHNY and CDR2 SVGAGI (reference sequence). V was trimmed by 2 bases and J by 6 bases, leaving 8 bases between them. The CDR3 runs 13 residues. CDR3 in amino acids: CASSYGASQPQHF. The CDR3 DNA follows: TGTGCCAGCAGTTACGGGGCTAGTCAGCCCCAGCATTTT.

In its sample, this clone was seen once. This chain uses TRBV24-1 with TRBJ2-7, with 7 nucleotides matching TRBD1. After removal of 4 bases from V and 0 bases from J, the junction contained 5 bases not matched to a gene. The CDR3 has 15 residues. Germline assignment: CDR1 KGHDR and CDR2 SFDVKD. This CDR3 reads CATSEKTGPSYEQYF. In DNA, the CDR3 is TGTGCCACCAGTGAAAAGACAGGGCCCTCCTACGAGCAGTACTTC.

The gene calls are TRBV4-2 and TRBJ2-7; 7 bases agree with TRBD1. This CDR3 has 15 residues. The V gene's germline CDR1 is LGHNA and CDR2 YNFKEQ. Losses at the gene ends were 2 bases for V and 5 bases for J; bases not matched to a gene: 9. CDR3 DNA: TGTGCCAGCAGCCAAAACCCGGCTGACAGGGACGAGCAGTACTTC. Residues: CASSQNPADRDEQYF.

The V call is TRBV29-1, the J call TRBJ2-1; TRBD2 agrees at 8 bases. The CDR3 spans 13 residues. Germline V gene sequence: CDR1 SQVTM, CDR2 ANQGSEA. Trimming removed 4 bases from V and 4 bases from J; junction bases left unmatched: 3. Here the CDR3 DNA reads TGCAGCGTTGTGACTAGCGTATACAATGAGCAGTTCTTC. Translation: CSVVTSVYNEQFF.